This is a list of T cell receptor beta chains from one sample in a study of PD-1 blockade in mismatch repair-deficient tumors. Repertoires were generated with immunoSEQ multiplex PCR, while TCRdb's copy carries only in-frame clones and drops some. Of nearly 25,000 clones listed, 75% to 85% are singletons. The sample in question was peripheral blood, obtained 12 weeks after starting pembrolizumab. The receptors were sampled from an adult with mismatch repair-deficient cancer. The CDR3 runs from the conserved cysteine through the conserved F or W. Fields, in order: V gene, D gene, clone size, J gene, CDR3 DNA, CDR3 protein. A D gene is named only where the DNA matches it firmly. Only part of the rows carry a size: once, few, many, or a class if the clone is expanded.

>TRBV18|-|-|TRBJ1-2
TGTGCCAGCTCACCAAACAGAGATAACTATGGCTACACCTTC
CASSPNRDNYGYTF
>TRBV30|-|-|TRBJ1-1
TGTGCCTGGAGTGTGAGCACTGAAGCTTTCTTT
CAWSVSTEAFF
>TRBV30|TRBD2|-|TRBJ2-1
TGTGCCTGGAGTTGGGCGGGAGGTTACAATGAGCAGTTCTTC
CAWSWAGGYNEQFF
>TRBV5-5|TRBD1|-|TRBJ2-3
TGTGCCAGCTGGGGACAGGGGATACCCGACCGCACAGATACGCAGTATTTT
CASWGQGIPDRTDTQYF
>TRBV12-5|-|-|TRBJ2-2
TGTGCTAGTGGCCTCGAGCAGGCCGGGGAGCTGTTTTTT
CASGLEQAGELFF
>TRBV28|TRBD1|few|TRBJ2-1
TGTGCCAGCACCGAACCGAACAGGGGCAATGAGCAGTTCTTC
CASTEPNRGNEQFF
>TRBV4-3|TRBD2|once|TRBJ2-7
TGCGCCAGCAGCCAAACACTAGCGGGACACTACGAGCAGTACTTC
CASSQTLAGHYEQYF
>TRBV25-1|TRBD1|few|TRBJ2-1
TGTGCCAGCAGCCGGGACAGTACCATCAATGAGCAGTTCTTC
CASSRDSTINEQFF
>TRBV6-5|TRBD1|-|TRBJ1-2
TGTGCCAGCAGTTACCGTGCGGGGACAGGGTATCCGGCCTTC
CASSYRAGTGYPAF
>TRBV7-2|TRBD2|-|TRBJ2-3
TGTGCCAGCAGGCGGGGGGCAGGCACAGATACGCAGTATTTT
CASRRGAGTDTQYF
>TRBV7-2|-|-|TRBJ2-1
TGTGCCAGCAGCTTAGTAAGGGGAGCTTGGGGCAATGAGCAGTTCTTC
CASSLVRGAWGNEQFF
>TRBV7-9|TRBD1|-|TRBJ1-1
TGTGCCAGCAGCATAGACAGGGGGACGAGGGCTGAAGCTTTCTTT
CASSIDRGTRAEAFF
>TRBV10-3|-|-|TRBJ2-7
TGTGCCATCAGTGCGTCAGTGGGTTCTTACGAGCAGTACTTC
CAISASVGSYEQYF
>TRBV5-6|-|-|TRBJ2-5
TGTGCCAGCAGCCAGGGGGAGACCCAGTACTTC
CASSQGETQYF
>TRBV7-9|TRBD2|-|TRBJ2-1
TGTGCCAGCAGGCACACTAGCGGGAGCTCCTACAATGAGCAGTTCTTC
CASRHTSGSSYNEQFF
>TRBV6-5|TRBD1|-|TRBJ1-1
TGTGCCAGCAGAAGGACAGGGATCGCTGAAGCTTTCTTT
CASRRTGIAEAFF
>TRBV5-4|TRBD2|-|TRBJ2-3
TGTGCCAGCAGCGCGGGACTAGCGGCGGAAGATACGCAGTATTTT
CASSAGLAAEDTQYF
>TRBV11-2|-|-|TRBJ2-2
TGTGCCAGCAGCTTAAATCAGGGTGTCAGCGGGGAGCTGTTTTTT
CASSLNQGVSGELFF
>TRBV11-2|-|-|TRBJ1-1
TGTGCCAGCAGCTTGATGTTTAACACTGAAGCTTTCTTT
CASSLMFNTEAFF
>TRBV7-9|TRBD2|-|TRBJ2-7
TGTGCCAGCACCACGACTAGCGGGAAGACCGAGCAGTACTTC
CASTTTSGKTEQYF
>TRBV20-1|-|-|TRBJ2-7
TGCAGTGTCAGACCCGGGCCACTGTACTTC
CSVRPGPLYF
>TRBV14|-|-|TRBJ2-3
TGTGCCAGCAGTCCCATTGGCGGGCCTAGCACAGATACGCAGTATTTT
CASSPIGGPSTDTQYF
>TRBV9|-|-|TRBJ2-1
TGTGCCAGCAGCCCCACCCTGGGTTACAATGAGCAGTTCTTC
CASSPTLGYNEQFF
>TRBV5-6|-|-|TRBJ2-5
TGTGCCAGCAGCTTTATTACTCCTGAGACCCAGTACTTC
CASSFITPETQYF
>TRBV2|-|few|TRBJ2-3
TGTGCCAGCGGGACGGTCGGTACAGATACGCAGTATTTT
CASGTVGTDTQYF
>TRBV5-1|-|-|TRBJ1-2
TGCGCCAGCAGCTTGGCCCTCCACTATGGCTACACCTTC
CASSLALHYGYTF
>TRBV10-3|TRBD2|-|TRBJ2-2
TGTGCCATCAGTGATTCGGGACTAGCGGAAAACACCGGGGAGCTGTTTTTT
CAISDSGLAENTGELFF
>TRBV4-2|TRBD1|-|TRBJ1-4
TGTGCCAGCAGCCAAGATCCTTTCTTCGGGACAGGGGGAGAAAAACTGTTTTTT
CASSQDPFFGTGGEKLFF
>TRBV13|-|-|TRBJ2-3
TGTGCCAGCAGGTCGGGGGCCTGGGGCACAGATACGCAGTATTTT
CASRSGAWGTDTQYF
>TRBV7-6|-|-|TRBJ2-7
TGTGCCAGCAGCTTAGCGCAGGCGCCAAACGAGCAGTACTTC
CASSLAQAPNEQYF
>TRBV11-2|-|-|TRBJ1-2
TGTGCCAGCAGCTTTCAGGGAGGGGATTATGGCTACACCTTC
CASSFQGGDYGYTF
>TRBV20-1|TRBD1|-|TRBJ2-7
TGCAGTGCAATTGACAGGGCCGAGCAGTACTTC
CSAIDRAEQYF
>TRBV10-3|-|-|TRBJ1-2
TGTGCCATCAGAGGACAGTCTAACTATGGCTACACCTTC
CAIRGQSNYGYTF
>TRBV4-1|TRBD2|-|TRBJ2-1
TGCGCCAGCAGCCAAGAGGCTAGCGGGAATTACAATGAGCAGTTCTTC
CASSQEASGNYNEQFF
>TRBV4-3|-|-|TRBJ1-4
TGCGCCAGCAGCCCGAGAGGATATTCTCAGGAAAAACTGTTTTTT
CASSPRGYSQEKLFF
>TRBV4-2|-|once|TRBJ1-1
TGTGCCAGCAGCCGAAAAGCGGGGAACACTGAAGCTTTCTTT
CASSRKAGNTEAFF
>TRBV6-5|-|-|TRBJ2-7
TGTGCCAGCAGTCTAGTTGCGGGATACTACGAGCAGTACTTC
CASSLVAGYYEQYF
>TRBV9|TRBD2|-|TRBJ2-1
TGTGCCAGCAGCGGGACCGGGACTAGCGCTTACAATGAGCAGTTCTTC
CASSGTGTSAYNEQFF
>TRBV27|-|-|TRBJ1-5
TGTGCCAGCAGTTTCCAGGGAGGCCGGGATTATCATTTT
CASSFQGGRDYHF
>TRBV5-4|TRBD2|few|TRBJ2-7
TGTGCCACATCAAATAGCGGGAGACAGCTCGAGCAGTACTTC
CATSNSGRQLEQYF
>TRBV4-1|-|-|TRBJ2-1
TGCGCCAGCAGCCCAGCTGGGGGTGAGCAGTTCTTC
CASSPAGGEQFF
>TRBV4-1|TRBD1|few|TRBJ1-1
TGCGCCAGCAGCCATCCTAACAGGGGCTGGAACACTGAAGCTTTCTTT
CASSHPNRGWNTEAFF
>TRBV30|-|-|TRBJ2-3
TGTGCCTGGAGTGGGGGGATCACAGATACGCAGTATTTT
CAWSGGITDTQYF
>TRBV5-1|-|-|TRBJ2-3
TGCGCCAGCAGCTTGGTCATATCTAGCACAGATACGCAGTATTTT
CASSLVISSTDTQYF
>TRBV4-1|-|-|TRBJ2-7
TGCGCCAGCAGCCGCGCGGGGTCCAGCTCCTACGAGCAGTACTTC
CASSRAGSSSYEQYF
>TRBV29-1|TRBD2|-|TRBJ2-7
TGCAGCGTTGCAAGCGGGAAGTACTACGAGCAGTACTTC
CSVASGKYYEQYF
>TRBV6-5|TRBD1|-|TRBJ2-7
TGTGCCAGCAGTTACTCGACAGGGGACACGTACGAGCAGTACTTC
CASSYSTGDTYEQYF
>TRBV27|TRBD1|-|TRBJ2-7
TGTGCCAGCAGAAGGACAGGGGTCCACGAGCAGTACTTC
CASRRTGVHEQYF
>TRBV12-5|-|medium-sized|TRBJ2-1
TGTGCTAGTGGTTTGAGAACGGCGTCAGAGGACAACAATGAGCAGTTCTTC
CASGLRTASEDNNEQFF